Below, 30 T cell receptor beta chains from the same sample are listed, as sequenced in a study of OX40 agonist ivuxolimab in advanced cancers. TCRdb keeps only in-frame clones here, not all; method: immunoSEQ multiplex PCR. This table has roughly 30,000 clones, around 88% appearing once. This specimen was CD4+ or CD8+ T cells sorted from blood, taken in a trial of the OX40 agonist ivuxolimab. The receptor source for this set is an adult with an advanced solid tumor such as melanoma, head and neck, liver or kidney cancer.

This CDR3 is CASSSGGGILEAFF. DNA of the CDR3: TGTGCCAGCAGCTCTGGCGGGGGGATCTTGGAAGCTTTCTTT. The rearrangement joins TRBV7-9 to TRBJ1-1, with D possibly matching TRBD1 (5 bases). The CDR3 runs to 14 residues. Germline CDR1 and CDR2: SEHNR and FQNEAQ (reference sequence). V was trimmed by 4 bases and J by 8 bases, leaving 17 bases between them.

The V call is TRBV18, the J call TRBJ2-5, with 7 positions matching TRBD2. Germline CDR1 reads KGHSH; CDR2 reads LQKENI. The junction had 2 bases not matched to a gene; V was cut back by 0 bases and J by 7 bases. The length of the CDR3 is 13 residues. This CDR3 reads CASSPPAGVTQYF. CDR3 nucleotide sequence: TGTGCCAGCTCACCACCGGCGGGGGTGACCCAGTACTTC. The variable domain in full, completed from reference TRBV18 and TRBJ2-5, reads NAGVMQNPRHLVRRRGQEARLRCSPMKGHSHVYWYRQLPEEGLKFMVYLQKENIIDESGMPKERFSAEFPKEGPSILRIQQVVRGDSAAYFCASSPPAGVTQYFGPGTRLLVL.

The chain couples TRBV11-3 to TRBJ2-1, with D perhaps TRBD2 (6 bases). The CDR3 runs to 14 residues. From germline, CDR1 is SGHNT and CDR2 YENEEA. Trimming stripped 1 base from V and 7 bases from J, with 11 bases between. This chain's CDR3 is CASSLGGLANEQFF. The CDR3 DNA reads TGTGCCAGCAGCTTAGGTGGGCTAGCGAATGAGCAGTTCTTC.

The chain uses TRBV7-6 and TRBJ2-2; no clear D. The germline V gene encodes CDR1 SGHVS and CDR2 FNYEAQ. Trimming removed 1 base from V and 7 bases from J, with 16 bases in between. This CDR3 is built from 16 residues. The CDR3 protein is CASSLDIAESIGELFF. The CDR3 DNA reads TGTGCCAGCAGCTTAGACATCGCAGAAAGTATCGGGGAGCTGTTTTTT.

J is TRBJ1-1 and V is TRBV5-5, with D maybe TRBD1 (5 bases). There are 14 residues in the CDR3. The germline V gene has CDR1 SGHKS and CDR2 YYEKEE (reference sequence). Between the trimmed V and J ends, which lost 0 bases and 3 bases, there was a span of 9 bases. The CDR3 sequence: CASSLVGAYTEAFF. The CDR3 DNA reads TGTGCCAGCAGCTTGGTAGGGGCCTACACTGAAGCTTTCTTT. The full variable domain, its missing parts supplied by reference TRBV5-5 and TRBJ1-1, is DAGVTQSPTHLIKTRGQQVTLRCSPISGHKSVSWYQQVLGQGPQFIFQYYEKEERGRGNFPDRFSARQFPNYSSELNVNALLLGDSALYLCASSLVGAYTEAFFGQGTRLTVV.

The rearrangement links TRBV6-6 to TRBJ2-5; a possible D gene is TRBD2 (7 bases). The CDR3 runs to 12 residues. Germline V gene lookup returns CDR1 MNHNY and CDR2 SVGAGI (reference sequence). Trimming pared 9 bases from V and 4 bases from J, leaving 12 bases between. For the CDR3, the DNA is TGTGCCAGTTGGGGAGGGGGAGAGACCCAGTACTTC. Its protein product is CASWGGGETQYF.

The table lists this clone with a count of one. The rearrangement links TRBV27 to TRBJ2-7; D is unresolved. V was clipped by 5 bases and J by 0 bases, with 11 bases between them. Germline V lookup: CDR1 MNHEY, CDR2 SMNVEV (reference sequence). The CDR3 has 14 residues. The CDR3 bases are TGTGCCAGCAGTCCGACCTTCCTCTCCTACGAGCAGTACTTC. This translates into CASSPTFLSYEQYF.

This clone was recorded once. The chain combines TRBV7-9 with TRBJ2-5; TRBD2 matches 10 bases. The V and J ends lost 5 bases and 2 bases, in that order; junction bases with no gene match: 8. This CDR3 has 16 residues. The germline V gene encodes CDR1 SEHNR and CDR2 FQNEAQ (reference sequence). DNA for the CDR3: TGTGCCAGCAGCGACGATAGCGGGAGGTTTCAAGAGACCCAGTACTTC. Its translation: CASSDDSGRFQETQYF.

This rearrangement joins TRBV6-1 to TRBJ2-1; 8 bases are a match to TRBD2. Germline CDR1 is MNHNS and CDR2 is SASEGT. This CDR3 comprises 15 residues. V was pared by 2 bases and J by 4 bases, with 4 bases of the junction left unmatched. Here the CDR3 reads CASSETSGAYNEQFF. In nucleotides, the CDR3 is TGTGCCAGCAGTGAAACTAGCGGAGCTTACAATGAGCAGTTCTTC.

The chain is built from TRBV9 and TRBJ1-2; tentative D call: TRBD1 (5 bases). This CDR3 comprises 15 residues. Germline V gene sequence: CDR1 SGDLS, CDR2 YYNGEE. V was clipped by 0 bases and J by 5 bases, with 14 bases between them. CDR3 sequence reads: CASSVGGYSPYGYTF. CDR3 bases: TGTGCCAGCAGCGTAGGGGGCTATAGCCCATATGGCTACACCTTC. The entire variable domain, with the rest obtained from reference TRBV9 and TRBJ1-2, is as follows: DSGVTQTPKHLITATGQRVTLRCSPRSGDLSVYWYQQSLDQGLQFLIQYYNGEERAKGNILERFSAQQFPDLHSELNLSSLELGDSALYFCASSVGGYSPYGYTFGSGTRLTVV.

The CDR3 loop reads CASSPQGAGGYTF. Here the CDR3 DNA reads TGTGCCAGCAGTCCACAGGGGGCCGGTGGCTACACCTTC. The chain couples TRBV28 to TRBJ1-2; the match to TRBD1 covers 9 bases. V was clipped by 5 bases and J by 7 bases; unmatched bases: 5. Germline V gene lookup returns CDR1 MDHEN and CDR2 SYDVKM. The CDR3 is 13 residues long.

V and J are TRBV27 and TRBJ2-1, with unresolved D. V lost 2 bases to trimming and J lost 2 bases, with 4 bases between them. The germline gives CDR1 MNHEY, CDR2 SMNVEV (reference sequence). The CDR3 runs to 13 residues. CDR3 residues: CASSLGTYNEQFF. The DNA for the CDR3 is TGTGCCAGCAGTTTAGGAACCTACAATGAGCAGTTCTTC.

This chain connects TRBV2 to TRBJ2-5, with D possibly being TRBD2 (6 bases). The germline V and J ends were trimmed by 8 bases and 2 bases, with 27 bases remaining between them. Germline loops: CDR1 SNHLY, CDR2 FYNNEI. The CDR3 has 18 amino acids. The CDR3 loop is CASVGRGPPQRRQETQYF. The CDR3 DNA follows: TGTGCCAGCGTAGGGCGGGGTCCCCCCCAACGCCGTCAAGAGACCCAGTACTTC.

The genes are TRBV19 and TRBJ1-5, with a weak D call TRBD1 (5 bases). From germline, CDR1 is LNHDA and CDR2 SQIVND (reference sequence). The CDR3 has 14 amino acids. Deletions cut 3 bases from V and 1 base from J, with 7 bases between. CDR3 amino acids: CASSMGRSNQPQHF. The CDR3 DNA is TGTGCCAGTAGTATGGGACGAAGCAATCAGCCCCAGCATTTT.

This chain uses TRBV27 with TRBJ2-7; 12 positions agree with TRBD2. CDR1 is MNHEY and CDR2 is SMNVEV in the germline V gene (reference sequence). With V trimmed by 4 bases and J by 0 bases, 10 bases remained unmatched. There are 18 residues in the CDR3. CDR3 nucleotides: TGTGCCAGCAGTTCGCTAGCGGGGGGGCCCCTTAGCTCCTACGAGCAGTACTTC. Protein product: CASSSLAGGPLSSYEQYF.

This chain uses TRBV6-5 with TRBJ1-5; 8 nucleotides line up with TRBD1. The CDR3 spans 15 residues. Germline CDR1 and CDR2: MNHEY and SVGAGI. With 5 bases clipped from V and 4 bases from J, the junction kept 7 bases outside the gene matches. CDR3 nucleotide sequence: TGTGCCAGCAGTCCCTCCCAGGGGGCAAATCAGCCCCAGCATTTT. This sequence encodes CASSPSQGANQPQHF.

The rearrangement joins TRBV6-1 to TRBJ2-4; D perhaps matches TRBD2 (5 bases). Looked up from germline, CDR1 is MNHNS and CDR2 is SASEGT. This CDR3 region has 16 residues. V was trimmed by 0 bases and J by 0 bases, leaving 9 bases between them. CDR3 coding DNA: TGTGCCAGCAGTGAAGCGCATGAGGGAGCCAAAAACATTCAGTACTTC. The encoded protein is CASSEAHEGAKNIQYF.

V is TRBV27 and J is TRBJ2-2; a possible D gene is TRBD2 (7 bases). This CDR3 has 15 residues. Germline V gene sequence: CDR1 MNHEY, CDR2 SMNVEV (reference sequence). Trimming left V 1 base short and J 3 bases short, with 9 bases between. The chain's CDR3 is CASSLWRGHTGELFF. Written as DNA, the CDR3 is TGTGCCAGCAGTTTATGGCGGGGGCACACCGGGGAGCTGTTTTTT.

This chain connects TRBV19 to TRBJ2-7, with TRBD1 matching 8 bases. The germline CDR1 and CDR2 sequences are LNHDA and SQIVND (reference sequence). The ends lost 5 bases at V and 3 bases at J; junction bases unmatched: 9. This CDR3 is 15 amino acids long. The CDR3 DNA reads TGTGCCAGTAGTGGGAGGACAGGGACAAACTACGAGCAGTACTTC. Protein product: CASSGRTGTNYEQYF. The complete variable domain, with remaining parts taken from reference TRBV19 and TRBJ2-7, reads DGGITQSPKYLFRKEGQNVTLSCEQNLNHDAMYWYRQDPGQGLRLIYYSQIVNDFQKGDIAEGYSVSREKKESFPLTVTSAQKNPTAFYLCASSGRTGTNYEQYFGPGTRLTVT.

The chain couples TRBV21-1 to TRBJ2-3. TRBV21-1 is a pseudogene segment. The CDR3 has 15 residues. The CDR3 here is CASSTPTAPTDTQYF. The CDR3 DNA is TGTGCCAGCAGCACCCCGACGGCGCCCACAGATACGCAGTATTTT.

The rearrangement links TRBV19 to TRBJ2-6; D gene ambiguous. From germline, CDR1 is LNHDA and CDR2 SQIVND (reference sequence). V lost 1 base to trimming and J lost 0 bases, with 4 bases between them. The CDR3 spans 15 residues. The CDR3 sequence: CASSIGSSGANVLTF. In DNA, the CDR3 is TGTGCCAGTAGTATAGGATCCTCTGGGGCCAACGTCCTGACTTTC.

The J gene is TRBJ1-2, the V gene TRBV2; 8 positions match TRBD1. Per germline, CDR1 SNHLY and CDR2 FYNNEI. The junction had 5 bases not matched to a gene; V was cut back by 7 bases and J by 4 bases. The CDR3 consists of 13 residues. The CDR3 DNA is TGTGCCAGCACTGGCAGGGGGCTCTATGGCTACACCTTC. Amino acid sequence: CASTGRGLYGYTF. Combining the CDR3 with reference TRBV2 and TRBJ1-2 gives the whole variable domain EPEVTQTPSHQVTQMGQEVILRCVPISNHLYFYWYRQILGQKVEFLVSFYNNEISEKSEIFDDQFSVERPDGSNFTLKIRSTKLEDSAMYFCASTGRGLYGYTFGSGTRLTVV.

This chain connects TRBV5-1 to TRBJ1-4, with D perhaps TRBD1 (6 bases). The CDR3 is 15 residues long. Germline assignment: CDR1 SGHRS and CDR2 YFSETQ. Trimming shortened V by 0 bases and J by 6 bases, and 12 bases separated the two germline ends. The CDR3 loop reads CASSLVGQGYEKLFF. CDR3 bases: TGCGCCAGCAGCTTGGTAGGGCAGGGGTATGAAAAACTGTTTTTT.

CDR3 coding DNA: TGTGCCAGCAGCTCGGAGGGCGGAGGAGGCTACGAGCAGTACTTC. It yields the protein CASSSEGGGGYEQYF. V is TRBV5-8 and J is TRBJ2-7; possibly TRBD2 for D (6 bases). V was clipped by 3 bases and J by 3 bases, with 16 bases between them. Germline V CDR1 and CDR2: SGHTS, YDEGEE. CDR3 size: 15 residues.

The chain links TRBV7-6 to TRBJ2-1; 11 bases fit TRBD2. J gave up 4 bases and V 4 bases, and 6 bases lay outside the gene matches. From germline, CDR1 is SGHVS and CDR2 FNYEAQ. The CDR3 contains 16 residues. The DNA for the CDR3 is TGTGCCAGCAGCTCCTATAGCGGGAGGGCTTACAATGAGCAGTTCTTC. This gives the protein CASSSYSGRAYNEQFF.

This clone appeared a single time. The V gene is TRBV5-8, the J gene TRBJ2-5; a possible D gene is TRBD2 (5 bases). CDR1 and CDR2 from the germline V gene are SGHTS and YDEGEE. Trimming took off 0 bases at V and 5 bases at J, with 8 bases between the two ends. This CDR3 region has 13 residues. The CDR3 DNA follows: TGTGCCAGCAGCTTGGAGGGAGCTGAGACCCAGTACTTC. Translating it yields CASSLEGAETQYF. Full variable domain (missing parts from reference TRBV5-8 and TRBJ2-5): EAGVTQSPTHLIKTRGQQATLRCSPISGHTSVYWYQQALGLGLQFLLWYDEGEERNRGNFPPRFSGRQFPNYSSELNVNALELEDSALYLCASSLEGAETQYFGPGTRLLVL.

This chain connects TRBV9 to TRBJ2-7; D is undetermined. CDR3 length equals 15 residues. V was cut by 0 bases and J by 0 bases, with 10 bases left in between. Germline V gene lookup returns CDR1 SGDLS and CDR2 YYNGEE. As DNA, the CDR3 is TGTGCCAGCAGCGTAGATTCCTTGAGCTCCTACGAGCAGTACTTC. The encoded protein is CASSVDSLSSYEQYF.

The rearrangement links TRBV14 to TRBJ1-2; D may be TRBD1 (6 bases). The V and J ends lost 4 bases and 4 bases respectively, with 19 bases between them. Germline V gene sequence: CDR1 SGHDN, CDR2 FVKESK. The CDR3 is 16 residues long. CDR3 DNA sequence: TGTGCCAGCAGCCCAAGGGGGGGCGAAGTGGTCTATGGCTACACCTTC. Its protein is CASSPRGGEVVYGYTF. Full variable domain (outside the CDR3, taken from reference TRBV14 and TRBJ1-2): EAGVTQFPSHSVIEKGQTVTLRCDPISGHDNLYWYRRVMGKEIKFLLHFVKESKQDESGMPNNRFLAERTGGTYSTLKVQPAELEDSGVYFCASSPRGGEVVYGYTFGSGTRLTVV.

V gene TRBV6-1 combines with J gene TRBJ1-5; 10 positions match TRBD1. The V gene's germline CDR1 is MNHNS and CDR2 SASEGT. The V gene end was trimmed by 11 bases and the J gene end by 3 bases; junction bases not matched to a gene: 10. CDR3 length: 15 residues. CDR3: CASAFGTGDNQPQHF. The CDR3 region has the DNA TGTGCCTCAGCCTTCGGGACAGGGGACAATCAGCCCCAGCATTTT.

This clone was counted once. This chain uses TRBV7-3 with TRBJ1-1; D gene unclear. The CDR3 runs 14 residues. The germline V gene encodes CDR1 SGHTA and CDR2 FQGTGA. V lost 5 bases and J lost 5, with 15 bases in between. The CDR3 reads CASSGDGVWTEAFF. CDR3 bases: TGTGCCAGCAGCGGGGATGGGGTGTGGACTGAAGCTTTCTTT.